This paragraph reports one TCR beta chain. This sample stems from a study of blood T cells in healthy people across ages. V was shortened by 8 bases and J by 0 bases, with 15 bases between the two germline ends. CDR1 and CDR2 (germline): SEHNR, FQNEAQ (reference sequence). CDR3 size: 15 residues. Using a J-beta primer mix together with a sample-barcoded 5' primer, a second PCR was run for roughly 6 to 12 cycles. One entry per CDR3 protein, called by TCRdb with MiXCR from the 5' RACE reads. This sample yields around 1.1 million distinct CDR3 sequences, of which less than 45% are seen a single time; about an eighth belongs to the top ten.

The sequence was collected from a man younger than 35 in good health. Sequencing was performed on blood. V gene TRBV7-9 combines with J gene TRBJ2-3; no clear D gene. The CDR3 sequence is CASDFPSDSTDTQYF. The CDR3 region has the DNA TGTGCCAGCGACTTCCCTAGTGATAGCACAGATACGCAGTATTTT. Full variable domain (outside the CDR3, taken from reference TRBV7-9 and TRBJ2-3): DTGVSQNPRHKITKRGQNVTFRCDPISEHNRLYWYRQTLGQGPEFLTYFQNEAQLEKSRLLSDRFSAERPKGSFSTLEIQRTEQGDSAMYLCASDFPSDSTDTQYFGPGTRLTVL.